Sequencing of this T cell receptor beta chain was carried out in a study of patients and donors after allogeneic stem cell transplantation. Germline V gene data show CDR1 as LGHNA and CDR2 as YNFKEQ. CDR3 size: 14 residues. V lost 3 bases and J lost 4, with 12 bases in between. This clonotype was detected only a few times. TCRdb reprocessed the RT-PCR reads via MiXCR and lists one record per CDR3 protein. The repertoire includes about a million distinct CDR3 sequences, 18% of them detected once, and 6% sits in the top ten. The sample comprised blood, either unsorted or a sorted T cell fraction (not recorded which). The J gene is TRBJ1-1, the V gene TRBV4-2; D is possibly TRBD1 (6 bases). The TCR sequence derives from a human donor who was either an allogeneic HSCT recipient or a stem cell or donor lymphocyte infusion donor (not recorded which). It is not recorded whose cells these are; they may come from a transplant donor. The CDR3 DNA reads as TGTGCCAGCAGCCAGTACAGGGAGGGCACTGAAGCTTTCTTT. Amino acids: CASSQYREGTEAFF.